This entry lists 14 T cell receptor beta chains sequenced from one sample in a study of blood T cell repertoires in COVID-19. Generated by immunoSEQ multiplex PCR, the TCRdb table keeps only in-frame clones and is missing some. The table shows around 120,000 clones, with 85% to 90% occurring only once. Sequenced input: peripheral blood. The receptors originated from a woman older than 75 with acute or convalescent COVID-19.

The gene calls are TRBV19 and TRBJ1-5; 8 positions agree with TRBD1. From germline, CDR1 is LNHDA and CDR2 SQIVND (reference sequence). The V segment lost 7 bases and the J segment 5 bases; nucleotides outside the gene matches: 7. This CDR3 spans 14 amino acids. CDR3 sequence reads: CASTDRGKDQPQHF. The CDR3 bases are TGTGCCAGTACCGACAGGGGAAAGGATCAGCCCCAGCATTTT.

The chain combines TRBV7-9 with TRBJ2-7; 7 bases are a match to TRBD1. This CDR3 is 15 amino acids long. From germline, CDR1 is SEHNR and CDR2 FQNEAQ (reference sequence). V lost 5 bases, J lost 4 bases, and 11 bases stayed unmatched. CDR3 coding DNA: TGTGCCAGCAGCAAACTGACGGGACAGCGATACGAGCAGTACTTC. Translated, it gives CASSKLTGQRYEQYF.

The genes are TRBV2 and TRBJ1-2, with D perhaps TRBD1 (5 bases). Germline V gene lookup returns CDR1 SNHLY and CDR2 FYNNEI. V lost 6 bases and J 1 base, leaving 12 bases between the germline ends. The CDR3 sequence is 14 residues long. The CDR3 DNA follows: TGTGCCAGCAGCGACGAAGGGGTTAACTATGGCTACACCTTC. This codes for CASSDEGVNYGYTF. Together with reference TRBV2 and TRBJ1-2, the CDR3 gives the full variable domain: EPEVTQTPSHQVTQMGQEVILRCVPISNHLYFYWYRQILGQKVEFLVSFYNNEISEKSEIFDDQFSVERPDGSNFTLKIRSTKLEDSAMYFCASSDEGVNYGYTFGSGTRLTVV.

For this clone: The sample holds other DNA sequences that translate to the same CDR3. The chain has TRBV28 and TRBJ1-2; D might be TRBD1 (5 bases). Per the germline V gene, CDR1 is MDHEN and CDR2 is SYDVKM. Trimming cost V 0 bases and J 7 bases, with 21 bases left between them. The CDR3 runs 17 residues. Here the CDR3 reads CASSLWGRGDSGGGYTF. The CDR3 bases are TGTGCCAGCAGTTTATGGGGGCGGGGGGATTCAGGTGGTGGCTACACCTTC.

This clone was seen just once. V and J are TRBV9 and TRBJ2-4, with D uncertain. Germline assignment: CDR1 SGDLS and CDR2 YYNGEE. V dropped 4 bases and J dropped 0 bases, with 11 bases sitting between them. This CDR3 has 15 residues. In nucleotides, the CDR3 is TGTGCCAGCAGCCCCACGACTGTAGCCAAAAACATTCAGTACTTC. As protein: CASSPTTVAKNIQYF.

The CDR3 DNA is TGTGCCAGTAGTACTCTATCTACCTCGAGCTCTGGAAACACCATATATTTT. Protein: CASSTLSTSSSGNTIYF. J is TRBJ1-3 and V is TRBV19; no firm D call. The CDR3 contains 17 residues. From germline, CDR1 is LNHDA and CDR2 SQIVND (reference sequence). V dropped 4 bases and J dropped 0 bases, with 16 bases sitting between them.

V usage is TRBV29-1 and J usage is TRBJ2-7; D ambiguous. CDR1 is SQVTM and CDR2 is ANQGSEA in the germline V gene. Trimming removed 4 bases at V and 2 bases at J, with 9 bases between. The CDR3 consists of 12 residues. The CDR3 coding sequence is TGCAGCGTTGGAGCAACCGCCTACGAGCAGTACTTC. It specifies CSVGATAYEQYF.

This CDR3 is CASSIDGTGGMMTDTQYF. Written as DNA, the CDR3 is TGTGCCAGTAGTATCGACGGGACAGGGGGCATGATGACAGATACGCAGTATTTT. The chain is built from TRBV19 and TRBJ2-3; 12 nucleotides agree with TRBD1. The CDR3 contains 18 residues. With V trimmed by 3 bases and J by 3 bases, 10 bases remained unmatched. Germline V gives CDR1 LNHDA, CDR2 SQIVND (reference sequence).

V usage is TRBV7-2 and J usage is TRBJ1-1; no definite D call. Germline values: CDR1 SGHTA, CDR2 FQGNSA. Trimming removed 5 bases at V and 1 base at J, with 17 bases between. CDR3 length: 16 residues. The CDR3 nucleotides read TGTGCCAGCAGCAGACTTGGGAGACTCCAGAACACTGAAGCTTTCTTT. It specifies CASSRLGRLQNTEAFF.

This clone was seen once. CDR3 in amino acids: CASSTTGGEAFF. In DNA, the CDR3 is TGTGCCAGCAGTACAACAGGGGGCGAAGCTTTCTTT. V and J are TRBV6-5 and TRBJ1-1, with 9 bases that match TRBD1. The length of the CDR3 is 12 residues. Germline V gene lookup returns CDR1 MNHEY and CDR2 SVGAGI. V was clipped by 5 bases and J by 8 bases; unmatched bases: 3.

CDR3: CASSQDLSSGGGEQYF. The CDR3 bases are TGCGCCAGCAGCCAAGATCTTTCTAGCGGGGGAGGCGAGCAGTACTTC. V usage is TRBV4-3 and J usage is TRBJ2-7; 10 bases are a match to TRBD2. V lost 0 bases, J lost 6 bases, and 8 bases stayed unmatched. The CDR3 is 16 residues long. CDR1 and CDR2 (germline): LGHNA, YSLEER.

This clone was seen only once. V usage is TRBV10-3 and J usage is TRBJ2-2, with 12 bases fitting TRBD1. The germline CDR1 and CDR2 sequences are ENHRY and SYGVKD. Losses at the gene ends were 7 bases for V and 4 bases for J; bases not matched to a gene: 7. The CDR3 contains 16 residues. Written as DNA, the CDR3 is TGTGCCATCAATCCGGGACAGGGGGCCAGCACCGGGGAGCTGTTTTTT. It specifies CAINPGQGASTGELFF.

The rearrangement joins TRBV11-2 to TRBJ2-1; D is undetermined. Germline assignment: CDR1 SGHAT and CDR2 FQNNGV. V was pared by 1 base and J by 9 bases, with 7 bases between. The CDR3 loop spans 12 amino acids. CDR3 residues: CASSLGQGEQFF. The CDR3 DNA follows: TGTGCCAGCAGCTTAGGACAAGGTGAGCAGTTCTTC.

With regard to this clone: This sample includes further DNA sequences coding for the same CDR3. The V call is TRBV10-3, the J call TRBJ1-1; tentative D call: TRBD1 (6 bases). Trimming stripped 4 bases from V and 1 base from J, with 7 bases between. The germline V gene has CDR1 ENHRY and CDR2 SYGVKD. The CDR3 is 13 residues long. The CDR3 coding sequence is TGTGCCATCAGTGGGGGGCCGAACACTGAAGCTTTCTTT. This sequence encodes CAISGGPNTEAFF.